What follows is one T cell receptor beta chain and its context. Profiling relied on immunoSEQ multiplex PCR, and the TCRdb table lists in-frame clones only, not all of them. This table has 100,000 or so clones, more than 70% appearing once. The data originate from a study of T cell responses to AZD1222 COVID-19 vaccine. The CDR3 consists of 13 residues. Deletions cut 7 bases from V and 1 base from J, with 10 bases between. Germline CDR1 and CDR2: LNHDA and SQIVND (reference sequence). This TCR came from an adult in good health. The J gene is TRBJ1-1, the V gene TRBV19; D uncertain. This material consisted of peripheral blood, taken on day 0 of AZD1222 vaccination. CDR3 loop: CASNSMGNTEAFF. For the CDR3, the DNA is TGTGCCAGTAATAGCATGGGGAACACTGAAGCTTTCTTT.